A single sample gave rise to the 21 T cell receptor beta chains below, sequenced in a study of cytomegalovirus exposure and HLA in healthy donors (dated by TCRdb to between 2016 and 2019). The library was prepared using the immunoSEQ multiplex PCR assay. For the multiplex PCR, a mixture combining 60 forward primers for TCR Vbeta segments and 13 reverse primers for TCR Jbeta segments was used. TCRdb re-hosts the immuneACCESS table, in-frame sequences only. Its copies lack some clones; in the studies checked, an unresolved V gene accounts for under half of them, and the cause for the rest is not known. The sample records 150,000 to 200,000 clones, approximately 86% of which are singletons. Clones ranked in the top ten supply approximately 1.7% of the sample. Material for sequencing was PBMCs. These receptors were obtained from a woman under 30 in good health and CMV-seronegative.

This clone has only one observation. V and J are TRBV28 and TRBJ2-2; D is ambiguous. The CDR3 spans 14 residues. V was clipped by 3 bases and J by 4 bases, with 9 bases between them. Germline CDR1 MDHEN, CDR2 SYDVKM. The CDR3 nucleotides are TGTGCCAGCAGTTTGAACCCAGGCACCGGGGAGCTGTTTTTT. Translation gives CASSLNPGTGELFF.

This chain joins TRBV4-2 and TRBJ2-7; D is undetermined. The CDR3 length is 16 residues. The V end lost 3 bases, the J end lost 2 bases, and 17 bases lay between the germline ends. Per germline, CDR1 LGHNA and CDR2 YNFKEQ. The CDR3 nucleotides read TGTGCCAGCAGCCAGACAAACAGAGTAACCCCCTACGAGCAGTACTTC. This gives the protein CASSQTNRVTPYEQYF.

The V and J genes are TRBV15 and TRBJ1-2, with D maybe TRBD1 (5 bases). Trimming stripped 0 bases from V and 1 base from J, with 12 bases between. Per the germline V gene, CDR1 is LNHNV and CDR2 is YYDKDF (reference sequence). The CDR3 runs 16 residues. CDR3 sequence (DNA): TGTGCCACCAGCAGAGACGGGAGGGGCATTAACTATGGCTACACCTTC. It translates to CATSRDGRGINYGYTF.

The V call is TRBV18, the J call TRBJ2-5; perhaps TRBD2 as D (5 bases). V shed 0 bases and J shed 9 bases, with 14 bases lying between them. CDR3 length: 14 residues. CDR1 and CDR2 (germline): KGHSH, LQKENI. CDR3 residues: CASSPPSMMEAQYF. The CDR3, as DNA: TGTGCCAGCTCACCACCTTCGATGATGGAGGCCCAGTACTTC.

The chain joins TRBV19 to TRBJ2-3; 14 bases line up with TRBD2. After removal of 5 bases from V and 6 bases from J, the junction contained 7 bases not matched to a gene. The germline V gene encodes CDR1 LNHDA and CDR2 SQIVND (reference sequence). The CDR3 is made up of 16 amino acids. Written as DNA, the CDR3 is TGTGCCAGTAGTCCGCGACTAGCGGGAGGGCCGGATACGCAGTATTTT. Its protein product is CASSPRLAGGPDTQYF.

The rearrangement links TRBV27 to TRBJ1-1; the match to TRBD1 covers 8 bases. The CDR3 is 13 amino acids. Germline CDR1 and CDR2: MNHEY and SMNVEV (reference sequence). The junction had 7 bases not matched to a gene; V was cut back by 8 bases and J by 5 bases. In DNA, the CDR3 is TGTGCCAGCGGGACAGGTCTTAAGACTGAAGCTTTCTTT. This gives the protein CASGTGLKTEAFF.

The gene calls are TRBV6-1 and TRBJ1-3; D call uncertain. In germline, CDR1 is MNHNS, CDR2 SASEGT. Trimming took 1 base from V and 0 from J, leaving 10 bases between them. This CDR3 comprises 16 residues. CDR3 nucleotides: TGTGCCAGCAGTGAAGGAGTACGGGTCTCTGGAAACACCATATATTTT. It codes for CASSEGVRVSGNTIYF.

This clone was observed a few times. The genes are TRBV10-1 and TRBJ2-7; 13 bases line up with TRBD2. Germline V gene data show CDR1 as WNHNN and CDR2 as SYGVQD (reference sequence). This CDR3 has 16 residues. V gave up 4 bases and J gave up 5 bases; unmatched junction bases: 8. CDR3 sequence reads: CASSGAGLAGAHEQYF. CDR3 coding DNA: TGCGCCAGCAGTGGGGCCGGACTAGCGGGGGCCCACGAGCAGTACTTC.

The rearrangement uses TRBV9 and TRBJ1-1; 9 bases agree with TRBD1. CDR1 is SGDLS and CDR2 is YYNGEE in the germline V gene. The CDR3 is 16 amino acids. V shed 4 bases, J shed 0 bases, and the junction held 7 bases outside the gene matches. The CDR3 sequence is CASSLGTGNLNTEAFF. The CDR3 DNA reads TGTGCCAGCAGCTTAGGGACAGGGAACCTGAACACTGAAGCTTTCTTT.

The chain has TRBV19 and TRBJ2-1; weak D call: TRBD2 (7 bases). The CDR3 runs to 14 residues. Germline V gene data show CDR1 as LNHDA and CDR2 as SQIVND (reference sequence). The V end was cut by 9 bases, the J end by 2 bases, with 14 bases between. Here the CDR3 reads CASRGSGTYNEQFF. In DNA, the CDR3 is TGTGCCAGCAGGGGAAGCGGGACCTACAATGAGCAGTTCTTC.

The CDR3 spells CASSLSQGVTRSQYF. DNA of the CDR3: TGTGCCAGCAGCTTATCCCAGGGGGTCACCCGATCGCAGTATTTT. This sequence joins TRBV11-3 and TRBJ2-3; the match to TRBD1 covers 7 bases. The CDR3 extends over 15 amino acids. CDR1 and CDR2 from the germline V gene are SGHNT and YENEEA. J gave up 10 bases and V 2 bases, and 12 bases lay outside the gene matches.

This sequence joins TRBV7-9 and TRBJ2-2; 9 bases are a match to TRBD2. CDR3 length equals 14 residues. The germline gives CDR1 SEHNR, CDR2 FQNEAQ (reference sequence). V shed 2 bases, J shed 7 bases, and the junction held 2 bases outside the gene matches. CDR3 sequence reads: CASSLLAGIGELFF. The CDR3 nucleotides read TGTGCCAGCAGCTTACTAGCGGGAATCGGGGAGCTGTTTTTT.

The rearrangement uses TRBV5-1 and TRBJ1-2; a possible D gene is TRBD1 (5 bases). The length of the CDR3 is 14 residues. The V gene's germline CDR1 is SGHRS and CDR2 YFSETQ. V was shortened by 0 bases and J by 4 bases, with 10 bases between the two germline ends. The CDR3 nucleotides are TGCGCCAGCAGCTTGGATGGGGGGGGCTATGGCTACACCTTC. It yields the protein CASSLDGGGYGYTF.

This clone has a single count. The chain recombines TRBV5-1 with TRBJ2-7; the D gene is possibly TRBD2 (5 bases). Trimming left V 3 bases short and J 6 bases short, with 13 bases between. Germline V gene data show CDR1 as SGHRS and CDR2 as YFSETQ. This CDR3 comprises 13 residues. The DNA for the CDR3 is TGCGCCAGCAGCTGGGCCCGCGAGGGCGAGCAGTACTTC. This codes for CASSWAREGEQYF.

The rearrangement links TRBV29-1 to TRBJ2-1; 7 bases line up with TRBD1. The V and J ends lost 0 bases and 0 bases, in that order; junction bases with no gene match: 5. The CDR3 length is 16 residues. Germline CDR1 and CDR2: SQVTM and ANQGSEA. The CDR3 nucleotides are TGCAGCGTTGAAGACAGACAGGGTCGCTCCTACAATGAGCAGTTCTTC. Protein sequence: CSVEDRQGRSYNEQFF.

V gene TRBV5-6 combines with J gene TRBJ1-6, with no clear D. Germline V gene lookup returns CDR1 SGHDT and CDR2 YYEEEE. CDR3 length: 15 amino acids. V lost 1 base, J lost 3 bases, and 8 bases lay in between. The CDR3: CASSLYNSYNSPLHF. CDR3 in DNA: TGTGCCAGCAGCTTGTATAACAGCTATAATTCACCCCTCCACTTT.

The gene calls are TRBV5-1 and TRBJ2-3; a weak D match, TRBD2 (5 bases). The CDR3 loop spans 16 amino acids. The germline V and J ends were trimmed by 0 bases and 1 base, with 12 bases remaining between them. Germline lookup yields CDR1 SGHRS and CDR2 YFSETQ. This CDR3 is CASSLDGEWGTDTQYF. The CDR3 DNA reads TGCGCCAGCAGCTTGGACGGGGAGTGGGGCACAGATACGCAGTATTTT.

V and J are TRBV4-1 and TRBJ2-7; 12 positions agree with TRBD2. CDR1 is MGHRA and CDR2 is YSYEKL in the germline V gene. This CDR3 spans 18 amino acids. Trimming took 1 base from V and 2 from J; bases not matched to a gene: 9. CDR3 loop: CASSQGVLAGGLAYEQYF. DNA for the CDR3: TGCGCCAGCAGCCAAGGGGTTCTAGCGGGAGGGCTAGCCTACGAGCAGTACTTC.

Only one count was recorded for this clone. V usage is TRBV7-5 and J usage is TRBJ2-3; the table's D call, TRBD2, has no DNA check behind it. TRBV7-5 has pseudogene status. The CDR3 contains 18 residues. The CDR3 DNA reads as TGTGTCAGAAGCTTACTCCAGTATAGCGGGGGAATTATCTATACGCAGTATTTT. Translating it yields CVRSLLQYSGGIIYTQYF.

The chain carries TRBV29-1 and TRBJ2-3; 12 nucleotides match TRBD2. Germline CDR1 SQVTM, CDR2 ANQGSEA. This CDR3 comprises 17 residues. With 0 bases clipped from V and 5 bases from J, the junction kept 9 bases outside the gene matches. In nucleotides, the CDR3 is TGCAGCGTTGAAGATCGGCTAGCGGGGGGGCTAGTAGATACGCAGTATTTT. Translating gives CSVEDRLAGGLVDTQYF.

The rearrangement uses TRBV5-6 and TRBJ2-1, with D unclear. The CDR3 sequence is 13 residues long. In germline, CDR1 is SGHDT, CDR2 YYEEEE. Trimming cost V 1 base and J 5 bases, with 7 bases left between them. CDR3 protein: CASSLLQNNEQFF. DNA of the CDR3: TGTGCCAGCAGCTTGTTACAAAACAATGAGCAGTTCTTC.